Below are 7 T cell receptor beta chains sequenced from a single sample in a study of cytomegalovirus exposure and HLA in healthy donors. The PCR had 60 Vbeta and 13 Jbeta primers. The assay was immunoSEQ multiplex PCR, and TCRdb's table has in-frame clones only and misses some. The sample lists approximately 88,000 clones, around 74% occurring once. The material sequenced was PBMCs. These receptors all come from a man aged 50 or older in good health and CMV-seropositive.

This chain uses TRBV7-2 with TRBJ2-5; 7 bases are shared with TRBD1. The CDR3 totals 16 residues. Germline CDR1 is SGHTA and CDR2 is FQGNSA. The V segment lost 5 bases and the J segment 4 bases; nucleotides outside the gene matches: 13. Here the CDR3 DNA reads TGTGCCAGCAGCCACCCAAGACAGGGAAGACGAGAGACCCAGTACTTC. Encoded protein: CASSHPRQGRRETQYF.

The rearrangement links TRBV6-1 to TRBJ1-1; D is unclear. The CDR3 totals 12 residues. The germline V and J ends were trimmed by 3 bases and 6 bases, with 8 bases remaining between them. In germline, CDR1 is MNHNS, CDR2 SASEGT. The CDR3 bases are TGTGCCAGCAGTGAGACTGGTGCTGAAGCTTTCTTT. Its protein product is CASSETGAEAFF.

This clone was seen a single time. The V and J genes are TRBV9 and TRBJ2-6, with D maybe TRBD1 (7 bases). Trimming shortened V by 4 bases and J by 4 bases, and 12 bases separated the two germline ends. This CDR3 is built from 15 residues. The germline CDR1 and CDR2 sequences are SGDLS and YYNGEE. CDR3 region: CASSPGGSGANVLTF. For the CDR3, the DNA is TGTGCCAGCAGCCCAGGGGGGTCGGGGGCCAACGTCCTGACTTTC.

The V gene is TRBV6-5, the J gene TRBJ2-1; 10 bases align to TRBD2. The CDR3 contains 15 residues. Germline V gives CDR1 MNHEY, CDR2 SVGAGI. The ends lost 6 bases at V and 3 bases at J; junction bases unmatched: 5. This CDR3 reads CASREGLALYNEQFF. For the CDR3, the DNA is TGTGCCAGCAGGGAGGGACTAGCGCTCTACAATGAGCAGTTCTTC.

Only a few counts were recorded for this clone. This chain links TRBV7-2 with TRBJ2-3, with D perhaps TRBD2 (7 bases). The germline V gene has CDR1 SGHTA and CDR2 FQGNSA. The CDR3 runs to 16 residues. The germline V and J ends were trimmed by 3 bases and 2 bases, with 15 bases remaining between them. The CDR3 sequence is CASSFVGGPFTDTQYF. CDR3 DNA sequence: TGTGCCAGCAGCTTTGTGGGGGGGCCGTTCACAGATACGCAGTATTTT.

This clone appeared a few times. The chain recombines TRBV25-1 with TRBJ1-2, with a possible D match to TRBD1 (6 bases). Germline V gives CDR1 MGHDK, CDR2 SYGVNS. CDR3 length: 13 amino acids. Trimming cost V 6 bases and J 4 bases, with 12 bases left between them. The CDR3 protein is CASSEGQFYGYTF. The CDR3 nucleotides are TGTGCCAGCAGCGAAGGACAGTTCTATGGCTACACCTTC.

V gene TRBV5-1 combines with J gene TRBJ2-5; 8 nucleotides agree with TRBD2. Unmatched junction bases numbered 7, after V lost 4 bases and J lost 2 bases. The CDR3 loop spans 15 amino acids. The germline V gene encodes CDR1 SGHRS and CDR2 YFSETQ. The CDR3: CASSPLAGLQETQYF. The CDR3 nucleotides read TGCGCCAGCAGCCCATTAGCGGGGCTACAAGAGACCCAGTACTTC.